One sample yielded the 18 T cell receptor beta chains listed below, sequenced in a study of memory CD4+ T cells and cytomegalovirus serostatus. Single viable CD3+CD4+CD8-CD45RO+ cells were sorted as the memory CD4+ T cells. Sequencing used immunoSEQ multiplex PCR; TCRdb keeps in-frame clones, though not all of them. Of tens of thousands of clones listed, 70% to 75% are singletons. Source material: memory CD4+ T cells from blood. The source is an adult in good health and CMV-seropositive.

Here the CDR3 reads CASRDSSNEKLFF. Here the CDR3 DNA reads TGTGCCAGCCGTGACAGTAGTAATGAAAAACTGTTTTTT. The chain uses TRBV18 and TRBJ1-4; TRBD1 is a possible D gene (5 bases). The V end was cut by 8 bases, the J end by 4 bases, with 11 bases between. Germline CDR1 reads KGHSH; CDR2 reads LQKENI. The CDR3 has 13 residues.

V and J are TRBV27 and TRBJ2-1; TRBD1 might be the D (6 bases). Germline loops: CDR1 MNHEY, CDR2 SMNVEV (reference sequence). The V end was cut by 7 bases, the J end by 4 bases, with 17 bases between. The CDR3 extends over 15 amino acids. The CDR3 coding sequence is TGTGCCAGCACCCCTTGGGCAGGGGCGTACAATGAGCAGTTCTTC. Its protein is CASTPWAGAYNEQFF.

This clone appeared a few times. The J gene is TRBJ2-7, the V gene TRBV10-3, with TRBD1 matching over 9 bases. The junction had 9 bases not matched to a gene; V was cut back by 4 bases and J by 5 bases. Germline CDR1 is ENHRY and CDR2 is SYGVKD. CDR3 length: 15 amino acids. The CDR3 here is CAISGGQGGVNEQYF. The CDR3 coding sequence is TGTGCCATCAGTGGGGGACAGGGTGGGGTTAACGAGCAGTACTTC.

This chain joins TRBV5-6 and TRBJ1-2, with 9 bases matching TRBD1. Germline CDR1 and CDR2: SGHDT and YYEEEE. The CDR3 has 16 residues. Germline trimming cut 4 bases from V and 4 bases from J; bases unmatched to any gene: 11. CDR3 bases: TGTGCCAGCAGCAACCGGGACAGGGTGGTCGGCTATGGCTACACCTTC. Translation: CASSNRDRVVGYGYTF.

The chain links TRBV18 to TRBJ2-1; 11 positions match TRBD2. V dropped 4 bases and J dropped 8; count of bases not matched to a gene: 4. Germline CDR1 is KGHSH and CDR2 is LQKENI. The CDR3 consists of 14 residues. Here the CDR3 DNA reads TGTGCCAGCTCACTTAGCGGGGGGGATTATGAGCAGTTCTTC. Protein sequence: CASSLSGGDYEQFF.

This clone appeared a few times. CDR3 amino acids: CASSLTSGTGYGEQYF. The CDR3 nucleotides read TGTGCCAGCAGCTTGACAAGCGGGACAGGGTACGGGGAGCAGTACTTC. The V gene is TRBV11-2, the J gene TRBJ2-7, with TRBD1 identical over 9 bases. The trim removed 3 bases at V and 7 bases at J, leaving 13 bases unmatched. Germline CDR1 is SGHAT and CDR2 is FQNNGV. CDR3 length: 16 residues.

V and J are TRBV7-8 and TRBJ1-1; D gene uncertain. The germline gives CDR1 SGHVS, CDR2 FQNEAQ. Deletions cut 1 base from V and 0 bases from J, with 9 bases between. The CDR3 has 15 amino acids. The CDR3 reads CASSLGEGMNTEAFF. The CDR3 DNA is TGTGCCAGCAGCTTAGGGGAAGGGATGAACACTGAAGCTTTCTTT.

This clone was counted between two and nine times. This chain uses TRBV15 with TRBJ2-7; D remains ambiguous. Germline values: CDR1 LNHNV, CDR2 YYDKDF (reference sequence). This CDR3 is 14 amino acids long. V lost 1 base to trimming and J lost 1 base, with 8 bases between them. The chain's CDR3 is CATSRVGPSYEQYF. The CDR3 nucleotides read TGTGCCACCAGCAGAGTAGGGCCTTCCTACGAGCAGTACTTC.

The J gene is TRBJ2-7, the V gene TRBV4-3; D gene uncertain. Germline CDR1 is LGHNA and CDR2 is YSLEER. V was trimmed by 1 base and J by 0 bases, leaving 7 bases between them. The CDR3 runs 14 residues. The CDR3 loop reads CASSQGTASYEQYF. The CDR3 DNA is TGCGCCAGCAGCCAAGGTACAGCCTCCTACGAGCAGTACTTC.

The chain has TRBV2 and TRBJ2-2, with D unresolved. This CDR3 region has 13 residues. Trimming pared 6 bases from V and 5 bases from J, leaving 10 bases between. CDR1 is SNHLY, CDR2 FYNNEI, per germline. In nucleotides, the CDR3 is TGTGCCAGCAGACCGACACAGACCGGGGAGCTGTTTTTT. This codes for CASRPTQTGELFF.

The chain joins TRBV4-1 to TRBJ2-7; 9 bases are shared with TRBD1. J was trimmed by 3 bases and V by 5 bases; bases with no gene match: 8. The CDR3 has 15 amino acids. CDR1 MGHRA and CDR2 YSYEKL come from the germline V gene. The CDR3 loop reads CASSYRDREDYEQYF. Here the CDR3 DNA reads TGCGCCAGCAGCTACCGGGACAGGGAGGACTACGAGCAGTACTTC.

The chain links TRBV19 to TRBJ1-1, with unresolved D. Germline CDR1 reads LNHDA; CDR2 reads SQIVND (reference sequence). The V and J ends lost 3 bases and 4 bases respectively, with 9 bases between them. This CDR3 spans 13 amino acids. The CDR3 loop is CASSISTITEAFF. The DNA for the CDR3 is TGTGCCAGTAGTATCTCTACTATCACTGAAGCTTTCTTT.

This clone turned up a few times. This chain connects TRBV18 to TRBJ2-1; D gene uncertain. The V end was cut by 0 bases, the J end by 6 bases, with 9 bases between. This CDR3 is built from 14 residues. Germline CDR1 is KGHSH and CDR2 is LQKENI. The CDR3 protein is CASSPPGPINEQFF. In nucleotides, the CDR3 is TGTGCCAGCTCACCACCAGGACCCATCAATGAGCAGTTCTTC.

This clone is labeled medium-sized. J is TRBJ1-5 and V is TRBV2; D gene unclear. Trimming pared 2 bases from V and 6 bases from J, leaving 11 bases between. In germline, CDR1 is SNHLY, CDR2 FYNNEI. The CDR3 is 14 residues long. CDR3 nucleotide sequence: TGTGCCAGCAGTGAAATGTTAAGTTCTCAGCCCCAGCATTTT. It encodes CASSEMLSSQPQHF.

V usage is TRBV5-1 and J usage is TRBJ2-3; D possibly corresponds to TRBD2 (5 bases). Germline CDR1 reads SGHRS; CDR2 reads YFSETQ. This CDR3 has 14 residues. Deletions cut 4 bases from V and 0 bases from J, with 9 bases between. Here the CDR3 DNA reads TGCGCCAGCAGCACGGGGTTTAGCACAGATACGCAGTATTTT. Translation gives CASSTGFSTDTQYF.

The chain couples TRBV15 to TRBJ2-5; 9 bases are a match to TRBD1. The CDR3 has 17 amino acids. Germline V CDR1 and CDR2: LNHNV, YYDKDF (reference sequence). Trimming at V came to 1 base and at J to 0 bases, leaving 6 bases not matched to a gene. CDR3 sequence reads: CATSRARRDRDQETQYF. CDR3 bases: TGTGCCACCAGCAGAGCCCGCCGGGACAGGGACCAAGAGACCCAGTACTTC.

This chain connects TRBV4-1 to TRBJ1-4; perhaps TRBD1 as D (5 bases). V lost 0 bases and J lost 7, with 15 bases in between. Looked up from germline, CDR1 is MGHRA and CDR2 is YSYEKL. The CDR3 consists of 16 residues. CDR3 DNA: TGCGCCAGCAGCCAAGATCTGACGGGGCTCAGTGAAAAACTGTTTTTT. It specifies CASSQDLTGLSEKLFF.

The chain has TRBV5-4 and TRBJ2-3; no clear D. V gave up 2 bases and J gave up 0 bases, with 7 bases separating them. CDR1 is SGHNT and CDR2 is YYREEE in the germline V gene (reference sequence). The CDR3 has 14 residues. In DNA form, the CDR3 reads TGTGCCAGCAGCTTCACGACTAGCACAGATACGCAGTATTTT. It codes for CASSFTTSTDTQYF.